Listed below are T cell receptor beta chains from one sample, sequenced in a study of blood T cell repertoires in COVID-19. TCRdb's copy holds only in-frame clones and misses some; the assay was immunoSEQ multiplex PCR. The sample yields fewer than 55,000 clones, about four fifths seen once. The sample taken for sequencing was peripheral blood. These receptors were taken from a man aged 45-65 years with acute or convalescent COVID-19. The CDR3 runs from the conserved cysteine through the conserved F or W. Each record gives: J gene, V gene, clone size, D gene, CDR3 protein. The D gene is left open where the match is weak. Clone size appears in some rows only: once, few, many, or a class for an expanded clone.

TRBJ2-5 | TRBV20-1 | NA | NA | CSRGGRETQYF
TRBJ1-1 | TRBV7-8 | NA | TRBD1 | CASSPRTGAEAFF
TRBJ2-2 | TRBV11-3 | NA | NA | CASSEGTRTGELFF
TRBJ2-5 | TRBV7-3 | NA | TRBD1 | CASSKQGQGAGETQYF
TRBJ2-1 | TRBV25-1 | NA | TRBD2 | CASSESVSGSSYNEQFF
TRBJ1-2 | TRBV5-1 | NA | NA | CASSLRTGVYGYTF
TRBJ1-4 | TRBV4-1 | once | NA | CASSQARGEVLGEKLFF
TRBJ2-2 | TRBV19 | NA | TRBD1 | CACAGQGHTGELFF
TRBJ1-5 | TRBV7-9 | NA | TRBD1 | CASSLDRGGQPQHF
TRBJ2-1 | TRBV19 | NA | NA | CASSRDTDANEQFF
TRBJ2-7 | TRBV7-8 | NA | TRBD1 | CASSLEPGQGYEQYF
TRBJ2-7 | TRBV4-2 | NA | TRBD2 | CASSQEASGGIFGEQYF
TRBJ1-5 | TRBV6-1 | NA | TRBD1 | CASSETPGQGRGPQHF
TRBJ1-5 | TRBV4-1 | NA | NA | CASSQAGKGLNQPQHF